This TCR beta chain was sequenced during a study of blood T cell repertoires in COVID-19. Study information: T cells, B-cell-depleted T cells, or PBMCs provided the cDNA or gDNA that served as material.

Trimming took off 0 bases at V and 2 bases at J, with 7 bases between the two ends. The CDR3 extends over 15 amino acids. In germline, CDR1 is SGHTA, CDR2 FQGNSA. Measured with immunoSEQ multiplex PCR; TCRdb has only the in-frame clones, and not every one. The sample consists of about 380,000 clones, around 90% of them appearing once. The clonotype comes from a man between 18 and 29 years old with active or convalescent COVID-19. This rearrangement joins TRBV7-2 to TRBJ2-2; D ambiguous. Sample: peripheral blood. CDR3 sequence (DNA): TGTGCCAGCAGCTTAGCGTTAGAAAACACCGGGGAGCTGTTTTTT. Its translation: CASSLALENTGELFF.